This T cell receptor beta chain emerged from a study of blood T cells in healthy people across ages. This clonotype was seen many times. Then a second PCR, running roughly 7 to 11 cycles, was carried out with a sample-barcoded 5' primer and a J-beta primer mix. TCRdb independently ran MiXCR on the 5' RACE reads; one entry per CDR3 protein. The table includes 1.5 million to 2 million distinct CDR3 sequences, roughly two fifths detected once. This CDR3 spans 16 amino acids. The V segment lost 4 bases and the J segment 0 bases; nucleotides outside the gene matches: 4. Per the germline V gene, CDR1 is SEHNR and CDR2 is FQNEAQ (reference sequence).

The rearrangement joins TRBV7-9 to TRBJ2-1; 9 positions agree with TRBD1. Input material: blood. The sequence derives from a human donor in good health. This CDR3 reads CASSSTGGFSYNEQFF. Written as DNA, the CDR3 is TGTGCCAGCAGCTCGACAGGGGGGTTCTCCTACAATGAGCAGTTCTTC.